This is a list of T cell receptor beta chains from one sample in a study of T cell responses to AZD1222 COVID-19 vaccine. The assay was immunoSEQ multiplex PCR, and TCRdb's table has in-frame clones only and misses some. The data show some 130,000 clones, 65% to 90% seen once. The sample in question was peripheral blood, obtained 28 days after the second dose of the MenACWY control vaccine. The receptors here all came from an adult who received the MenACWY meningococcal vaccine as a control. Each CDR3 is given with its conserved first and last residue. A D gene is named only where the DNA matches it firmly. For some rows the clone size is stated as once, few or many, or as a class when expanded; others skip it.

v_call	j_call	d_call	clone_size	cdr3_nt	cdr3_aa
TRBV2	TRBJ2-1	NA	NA	TGTGCCAGCAGTGATTCGCTCCCTAGCTCCTACAATGAGCAGTTCTTC	CASSDSLPSSYNEQFF
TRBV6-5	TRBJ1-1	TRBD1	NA	TGTGCCAGCAGCCTTACGACAGGGCTTCTAACTGAAGCTTTCTTT	CASSLTTGLLTEAFF
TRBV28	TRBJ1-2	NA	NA	TGTGCCAGCAGTGCCCAGGAGTATGGCTACACCTTC	CASSAQEYGYTF
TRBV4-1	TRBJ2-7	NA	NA	TGCGCCAGCAGTCGCGGGACCGCAGGCGGATTTTACGAGCAGTACTTC	CASSRGTAGGFYEQYF
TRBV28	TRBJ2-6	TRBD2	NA	TGTGCCAGCAGTTTATTGGCAGGCGGGGGAGGTGGGGCCAACGTCCTGACTTTC	CASSLLAGGGGGANVLTF
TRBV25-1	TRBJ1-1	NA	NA	TGTGCCAGCAGACCATCTCCCCCAAGGAACACTGAAGCTTTCTTT	CASRPSPPRNTEAFF
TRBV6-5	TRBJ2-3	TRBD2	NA	TGTGCCAGCGCGGGAGTTATCGCAGATACGCAGTATTTT	CASAGVIADTQYF
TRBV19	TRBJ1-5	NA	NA	TGTGCCAGTAGCGAAAGGGGGTTTGGGAATCAGCCCCAGCATTTT	CASSERGFGNQPQHF
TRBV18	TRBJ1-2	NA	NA	TGTGCCAGCGGCGGACGGTATGGCTACACCTTC	CASGGRYGYTF
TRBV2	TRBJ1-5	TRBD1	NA	TGTGCCAGCAGTTGGACAGGGGACCAGCCCCAGCATTTT	CASSWTGDQPQHF
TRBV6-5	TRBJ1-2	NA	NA	TGTGCCAGCAGTTACGACAGTATGGGCTACACCTTC	CASSYDSMGYTF
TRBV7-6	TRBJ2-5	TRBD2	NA	TGTGCCAGCAGCTTAGATGGCGGGGGGGCCTTAGAGACCCAGTACTTC	CASSLDGGGALETQYF
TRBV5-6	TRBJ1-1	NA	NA	TGTGCCAGCAGCTTGAGACCGGGGGTGGCTGAAGCTTTCTTT	CASSLRPGVAEAFF
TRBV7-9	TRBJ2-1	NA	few	TGTGCCAGCAGCCCGCTGGTCTCATTTTACAATGAGCAGTTCTTC	CASSPLVSFYNEQFF
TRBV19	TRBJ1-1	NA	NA	TGTGCCAGTAGTCTTGGGGGGTCCCAGAACACTGAAGCTTTCTTT	CASSLGGSQNTEAFF
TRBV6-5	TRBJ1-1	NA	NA	TGTGCCAGCAGTCACAGGGTTGGTAAGGCTGAAGCTTTCTTT	CASSHRVGKAEAFF
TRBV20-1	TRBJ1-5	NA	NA	TGCAGTGCCCTCAGGGGACCCCAGCATTTT	CSALRGPQHF
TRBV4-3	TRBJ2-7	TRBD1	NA	TGCGCCAGCAGCACCCACAGGGGGCAGGGCTACGAGCAGTACTTC	CASSTHRGQGYEQYF
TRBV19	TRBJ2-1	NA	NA	TGTGCCAGTAGTATCCCTGGCGACTCCTACAATGAGCAGTTCTTC	CASSIPGDSYNEQFF
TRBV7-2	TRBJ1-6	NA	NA	TGTGCCAGCAGCTTATGGGGGGGCGCGGACTCACCCCTCCACTTT	CASSLWGGADSPLHF
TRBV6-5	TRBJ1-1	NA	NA	TGTGCCAGCAGTTACTCGCAATTGGGATTCGACACTGAAGCTTTCTTT	CASSYSQLGFDTEAFF
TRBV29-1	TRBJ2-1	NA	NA	TGCAGCGTCAGTGGGGGACGGGGGCACGAGGATGAGCAGTTCTTC	CSVSGGRGHEDEQFF
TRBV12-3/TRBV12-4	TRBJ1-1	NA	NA	TGTGCCAGCCGTCGAGGAACGGCCACTGAAGCTTTCTTT	CASRRGTATEAFF
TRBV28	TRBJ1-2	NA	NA	TGTGCCAGCAGTTTAGAAGCAGGGGAGCATGGCTACACCTTC	CASSLEAGEHGYTF
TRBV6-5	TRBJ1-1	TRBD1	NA	TGTGCCAGCAGGAAAGGGACAGGAACTCACACTGAAGCTTTCTTT	CASRKGTGTHTEAFF
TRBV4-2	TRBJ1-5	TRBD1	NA	TGTGCCAGCAGAAGGACAGGGGAGAGCAATCAGCCCCAGCATTTT	CASRRTGESNQPQHF
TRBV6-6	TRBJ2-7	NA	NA	TGTGCCAGCAGTCGACCCTCCTCCGGGAAGTTGCACGAGCAGTACTTC	CASSRPSSGKLHEQYF
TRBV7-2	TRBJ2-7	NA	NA	TGTGCCAGCAGCTTAGTAGGGCCACGTGAATACGAGCAGTACTTC	CASSLVGPREYEQYF
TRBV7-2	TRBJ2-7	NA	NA	TGTGCCAGCAGCCCGGCGGGACTCGAGCAGTACTTC	CASSPAGLEQYF
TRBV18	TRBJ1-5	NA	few	TGTGCCAGCTCACCAAGGACAGATAGCAATCAGCCCCAGCATTTT	CASSPRTDSNQPQHF
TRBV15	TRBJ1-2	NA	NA	TGTGCCACCAGCAGAGACCATACCGCTAACTATGGCTACACCTTC	CATSRDHTANYGYTF
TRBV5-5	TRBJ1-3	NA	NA	TGTGCCAGCCGCCCCCCCGGGGGCTCTGGAAACACCATATATTTT	CASRPPGGSGNTIYF
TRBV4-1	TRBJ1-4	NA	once	TGCGCCAGCAGCTATCAGCTTACGGGAACTAATGAAAAACTGTTTTTT	CASSYQLTGTNEKLFF
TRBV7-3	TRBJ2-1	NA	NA	TGTGCCAGCAGCCCCCAAACCTACGATGAGCAGTTCTTC	CASSPQTYDEQFF
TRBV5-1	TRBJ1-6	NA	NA	TGCGCCAGCAGCGAAGGAATGAATTCACCCCTCCACTTT	CASSEGMNSPLHF
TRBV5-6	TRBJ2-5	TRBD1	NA	TGTGTCTCCGGCAGGGGGAAGAGAGAGACCCAGTACTTC	CVSGRGKRETQYF
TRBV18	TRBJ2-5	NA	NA	TGTGCCAGCTCACCTACGGGCCCTGGGGAGACCCAGTACTTC	CASSPTGPGETQYF
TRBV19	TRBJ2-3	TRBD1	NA	TGTGCCAGTAGTATAGATGGACAGGGGGTTGAAGATACGCAGTATTTT	CASSIDGQGVEDTQYF
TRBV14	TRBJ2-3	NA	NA	TGTGCCAGCAGCCAAGATATACGAGATACGCAGTATTTT	CASSQDIRDTQYF
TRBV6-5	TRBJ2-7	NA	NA	TGTGCCAGCAGGGGTACCTACTCCTCCTACGAGCAGTACTTC	CASRGTYSSYEQYF
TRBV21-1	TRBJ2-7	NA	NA	TGTGCCAGCGGGGGGGCTAACTCCTACGAGCAGTACTTC	CASGGANSYEQYF
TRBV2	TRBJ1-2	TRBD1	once	TGTGCCGGGGAGACAGGGGGCAACTATGGCTACACCTTC	CAGETGGNYGYTF
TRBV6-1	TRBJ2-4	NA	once	TGTGCCAGCAGTGAAGGGGCCGGATGGTTAGCCAAAAACATTCAGTACTTC	CASSEGAGWLAKNIQYF
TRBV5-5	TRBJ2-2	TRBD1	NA	TGTGCCAGCAGCTTTGGGACAGGGAACACCGGGGAGCTGTTTTTT	CASSFGTGNTGELFF
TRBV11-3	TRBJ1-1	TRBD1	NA	TGTGCCAGCAGCTCCCGTTCAGGGGGAAGGAACACTGAAGCTTTCTTT	CASSSRSGGRNTEAFF
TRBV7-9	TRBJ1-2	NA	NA	TGTGCCAGCAGCCCGGGATCAGGGGCGAATTTGGGCTATGGCTACACCTTC	CASSPGSGANLGYGYTF
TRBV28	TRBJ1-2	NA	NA	TGTGCCAGCAGGACCGGGGCCACTAACTATGGCTACACCTTC	CASRTGATNYGYTF
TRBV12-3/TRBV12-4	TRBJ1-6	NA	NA	TGTGCCAGCAGTTCGAAAGAGGGTTCACCCCTCCACTTT	CASSSKEGSPLHF
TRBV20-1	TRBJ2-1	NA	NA	TGCAGTGCTAGTGTGTTAGCTGTAGGCTCCTACAATGAGCAGTTCTTC	CSASVLAVGSYNEQFF
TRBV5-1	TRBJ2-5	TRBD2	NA	TGCGCCAGCAGCTTCCTTCCTGTAGCGGGAGGTGGTGAGACCCAGTACTTC	CASSFLPVAGGGETQYF
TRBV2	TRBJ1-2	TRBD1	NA	TGTGCCAGCCACCTCGGGACAGGGGGCTATGGCTACACCTTC	CASHLGTGGYGYTF
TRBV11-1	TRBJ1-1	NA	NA	TGTGCCAGCAGGGATCCGGGGGAGGGCACTGAAGCTTTCTTT	CASRDPGEGTEAFF